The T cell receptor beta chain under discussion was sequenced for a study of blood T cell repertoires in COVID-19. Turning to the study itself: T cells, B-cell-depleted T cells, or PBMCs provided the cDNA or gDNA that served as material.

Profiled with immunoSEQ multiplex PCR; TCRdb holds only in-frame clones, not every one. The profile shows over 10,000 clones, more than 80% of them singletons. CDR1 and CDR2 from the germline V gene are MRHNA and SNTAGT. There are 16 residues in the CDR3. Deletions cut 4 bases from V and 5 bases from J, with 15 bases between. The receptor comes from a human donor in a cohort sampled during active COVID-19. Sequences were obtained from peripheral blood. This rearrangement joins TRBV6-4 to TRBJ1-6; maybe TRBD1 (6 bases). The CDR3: CASSGTQGRNNSPLHF. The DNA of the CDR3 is TGTGCCAGCAGTGGCACCCAGGGGCGAAATAATTCACCCCTCCACTTT.